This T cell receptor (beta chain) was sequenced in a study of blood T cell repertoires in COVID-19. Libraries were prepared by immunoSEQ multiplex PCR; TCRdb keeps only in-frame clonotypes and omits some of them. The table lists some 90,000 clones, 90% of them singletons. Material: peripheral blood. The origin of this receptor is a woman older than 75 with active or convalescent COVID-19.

The CDR3 loop reads CASSQDLAGVGNEQFF. The CDR3 bases are TGTGCCAGCAGCCAAGACCTAGCGGGAGTAGGCAATGAGCAGTTCTTC. This chain links TRBV4-2 with TRBJ2-1; 10 bases match TRBD2. The germline CDR1 and CDR2 sequences are LGHNA and YNFKEQ. The V gene end was trimmed by 0 bases and the J gene end by 6 bases; junction bases not matched to a gene: 5. This CDR3 is 16 amino acids long.